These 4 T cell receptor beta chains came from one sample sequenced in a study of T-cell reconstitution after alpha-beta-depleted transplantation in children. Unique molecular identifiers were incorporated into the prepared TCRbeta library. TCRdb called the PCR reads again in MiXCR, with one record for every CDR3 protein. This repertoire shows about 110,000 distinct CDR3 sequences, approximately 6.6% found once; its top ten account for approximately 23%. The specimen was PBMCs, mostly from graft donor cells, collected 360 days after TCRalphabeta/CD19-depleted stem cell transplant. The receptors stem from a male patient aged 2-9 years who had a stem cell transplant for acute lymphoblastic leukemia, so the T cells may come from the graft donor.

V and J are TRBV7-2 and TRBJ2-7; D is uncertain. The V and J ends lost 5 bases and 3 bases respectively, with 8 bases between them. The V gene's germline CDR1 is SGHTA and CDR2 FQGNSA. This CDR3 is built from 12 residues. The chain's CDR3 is CASSPEDYEQYF. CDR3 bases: TGTGCCAGCAGCCCCGAGGACTACGAGCAGTACTTC.

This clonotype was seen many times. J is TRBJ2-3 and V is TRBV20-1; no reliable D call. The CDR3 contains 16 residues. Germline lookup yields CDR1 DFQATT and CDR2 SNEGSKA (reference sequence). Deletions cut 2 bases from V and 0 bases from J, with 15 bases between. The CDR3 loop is CSARSDDFTSTDTQYF. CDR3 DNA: TGCAGTGCTAGATCTGATGACTTTACTAGCACAGATACGCAGTATTTT.

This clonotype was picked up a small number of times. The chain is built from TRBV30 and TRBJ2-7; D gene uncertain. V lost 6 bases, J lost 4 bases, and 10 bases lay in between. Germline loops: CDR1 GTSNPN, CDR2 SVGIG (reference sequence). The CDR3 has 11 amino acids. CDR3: CACQKGYEQYF. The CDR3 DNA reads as TGTGCCTGCCAAAAGGGTTACGAGCAGTACTTC.

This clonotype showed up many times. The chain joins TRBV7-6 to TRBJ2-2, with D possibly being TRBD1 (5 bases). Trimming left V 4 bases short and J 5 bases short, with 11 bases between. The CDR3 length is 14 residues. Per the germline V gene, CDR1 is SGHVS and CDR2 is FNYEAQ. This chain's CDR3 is CASSSRQPTGELFF. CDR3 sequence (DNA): TGTGCCAGCAGCTCGCGACAGCCTACCGGGGAGCTGTTTTTT.